These 3 T cell receptor beta chains were sequenced from one sample in a study of T cell changes during pregnancy in multiple sclerosis. The method was immunoSEQ multiplex PCR; TCRdb's version includes in-frame clones alone and lacks a portion of them. The sample holds approximately 38,000 clones; 91% are singletons and the top ten take 5% to 6.5%. This specimen was CD8+ T cells from peripheral blood mononuclear cells, taken in the second trimester of pregnancy. All receptors come from a female donor with multiple sclerosis, enrolled in a pregnancy study.

J is TRBJ1-5 and V is TRBV19; D not certain. The CDR3 has 15 amino acids. Germline V gene lookup returns CDR1 LNHDA and CDR2 SQIVND (reference sequence). Trimming shortened V by 1 base and J by 0 bases, and 7 bases separated the two germline ends. This CDR3 is CASSIGHSSNQPQHF. The CDR3 nucleotides read TGTGCCAGTAGTATAGGACACTCTAGCAATCAGCCCCAGCATTTT.

This clone came up once. The chain carries TRBV7-9 and TRBJ2-2; D is perhaps TRBD1 (6 bases). This CDR3 comprises 17 residues. Germline V gene data show CDR1 as SEHNR and CDR2 as FQNEAQ (reference sequence). V was cut by 5 bases and J by 0 bases, with 16 bases left in between. This CDR3 reads CASSVPGHLANTGELFF. The CDR3 DNA reads as TGTGCCAGCAGCGTACCGGGACACCTCGCGAACACCGGGGAGCTGTTTTTT.

The V call is TRBV19, the J call TRBJ1-1, with 8 positions matching TRBD1. J gave up 8 bases and V 8 bases, and 10 bases lay outside the gene matches. The CDR3 is 13 residues long. Germline lookup yields CDR1 LNHDA and CDR2 SQIVND (reference sequence). CDR3: CASLGTGPQEAFF. CDR3 bases: TGTGCCAGTTTGGGGACAGGTCCCCAAGAAGCTTTCTTT.